The present TCR beta chain was sequenced within a study of blood T cells in healthy people across ages. Isolation yielded PBMCs, at least 6.5 million per sample, in every case. The V gene's germline CDR1 is SGHTA and CDR2 FQGNSA. The CDR3 runs 17 residues. The V and J ends lost 5 bases and 7 bases, in that order; junction bases with no gene match: 10. This clonotype came up a few times. The antigen is not known. Regarding the study as a whole: Expanded clonotype changes were possibly confounded by unknown donor CMV status. From one million sequenced T cells, diversity estimates were lower bounds. Age advanced and TCR beta diversity per million T cells fell, roughly linearly.

A second about 6 to 12 cycle PCR used barcoded and J-beta primers. TCRdb analysed the 5' RACE reads with MiXCR anew, one entry per CDR3 protein. The sample holds about 2 million distinct CDR3 sequences, roughly 52% seen once. The gene calls are TRBV7-2 and TRBJ2-1, with 14 bases identical to TRBD2. This sequence was found in a middle-aged woman in good health. The material sequenced was blood. CDR3 residues: CASSVFAGTSGGNEQFF. DNA of the CDR3: TGTGCCAGCAGCGTCTTTGCCGGGACTAGCGGGGGAAATGAGCAGTTCTTC.